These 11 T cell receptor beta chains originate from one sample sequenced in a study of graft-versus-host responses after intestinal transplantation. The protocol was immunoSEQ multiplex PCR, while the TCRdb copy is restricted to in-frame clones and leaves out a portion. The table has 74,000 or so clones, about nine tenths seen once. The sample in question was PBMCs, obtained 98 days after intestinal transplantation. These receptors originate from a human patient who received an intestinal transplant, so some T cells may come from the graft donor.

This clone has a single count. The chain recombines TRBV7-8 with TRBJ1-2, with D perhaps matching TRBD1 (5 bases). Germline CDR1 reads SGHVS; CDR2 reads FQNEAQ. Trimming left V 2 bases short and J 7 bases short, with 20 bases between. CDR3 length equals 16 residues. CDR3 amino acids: CASSLNLRAKLGGYTF. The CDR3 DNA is TGTGCCAGCAGCTTAAATCTCAGGGCGAAACTGGGTGGCTACACCTTC.

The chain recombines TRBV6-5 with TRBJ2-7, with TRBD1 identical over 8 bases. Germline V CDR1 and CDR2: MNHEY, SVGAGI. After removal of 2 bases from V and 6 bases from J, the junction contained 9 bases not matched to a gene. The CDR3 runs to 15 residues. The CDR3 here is CASSYGTGPAGEQYF. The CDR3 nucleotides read TGTGCCAGCAGTTACGGGACAGGTCCAGCTGGCGAGCAGTACTTC.

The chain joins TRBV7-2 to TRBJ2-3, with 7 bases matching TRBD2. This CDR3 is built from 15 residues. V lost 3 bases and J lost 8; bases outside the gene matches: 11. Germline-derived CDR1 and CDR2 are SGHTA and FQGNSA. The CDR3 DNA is TGTGCCAGCAGCTTGACCCGGGGGGACCAAGGTACGCAGTATTTT. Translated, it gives CASSLTRGDQGTQYF.

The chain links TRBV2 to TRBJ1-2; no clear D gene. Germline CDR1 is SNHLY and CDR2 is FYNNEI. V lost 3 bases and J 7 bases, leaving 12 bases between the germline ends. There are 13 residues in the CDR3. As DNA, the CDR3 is TGTGCCAGCAGTGATCCAAGTCCAAGTGGCTACACCTTC. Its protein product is CASSDPSPSGYTF.

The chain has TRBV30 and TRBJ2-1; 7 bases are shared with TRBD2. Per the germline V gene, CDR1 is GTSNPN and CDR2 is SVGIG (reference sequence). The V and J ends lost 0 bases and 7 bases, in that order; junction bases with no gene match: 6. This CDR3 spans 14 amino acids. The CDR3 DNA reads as TGTGCCTGGAGTGTACGGTCACTAGCGAATGAGCAGTTCTTC. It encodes CAWSVRSLANEQFF.

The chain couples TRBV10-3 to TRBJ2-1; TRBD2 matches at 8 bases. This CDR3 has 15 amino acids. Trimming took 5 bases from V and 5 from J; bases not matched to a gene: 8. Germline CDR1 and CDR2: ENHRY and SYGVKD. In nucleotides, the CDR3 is TGTGCCATCAGTATCCGGGGGGGGATAGACAATGAGCAGTTCTTC. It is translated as CAISIRGGIDNEQFF.

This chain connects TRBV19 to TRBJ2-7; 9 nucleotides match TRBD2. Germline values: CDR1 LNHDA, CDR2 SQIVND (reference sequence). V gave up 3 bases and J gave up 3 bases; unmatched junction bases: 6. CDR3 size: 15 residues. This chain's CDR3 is CASSMTAGGFYEQYF. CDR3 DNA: TGTGCCAGTAGTATGACAGCGGGGGGATTCTACGAGCAGTACTTC.

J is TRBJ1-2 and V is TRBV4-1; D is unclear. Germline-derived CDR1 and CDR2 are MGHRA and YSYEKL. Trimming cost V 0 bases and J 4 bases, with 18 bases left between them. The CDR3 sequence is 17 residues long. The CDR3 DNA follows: TGCGCCAGCAGCCAAGATAGTTTCAGGCCCTGGGGCTATGGCTACACCTTC. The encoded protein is CASSQDSFRPWGYGYTF.

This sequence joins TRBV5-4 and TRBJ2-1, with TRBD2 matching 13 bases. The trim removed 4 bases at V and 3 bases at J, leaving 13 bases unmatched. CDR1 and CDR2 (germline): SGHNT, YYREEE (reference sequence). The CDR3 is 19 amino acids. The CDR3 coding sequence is TGTGCCAGCAGCCCCCTGGGACGGCGACTAGCGGGGGGCTACAATGAGCAGTTCTTC. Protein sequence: CASSPLGRRLAGGYNEQFF.

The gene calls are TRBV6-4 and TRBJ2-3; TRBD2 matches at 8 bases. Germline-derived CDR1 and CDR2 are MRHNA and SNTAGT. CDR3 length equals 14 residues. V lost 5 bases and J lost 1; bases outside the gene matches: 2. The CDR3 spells CASSMTSGTDTQYF. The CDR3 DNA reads TGTGCCAGCAGTATGACTAGCGGCACAGATACGCAGTATTTT.

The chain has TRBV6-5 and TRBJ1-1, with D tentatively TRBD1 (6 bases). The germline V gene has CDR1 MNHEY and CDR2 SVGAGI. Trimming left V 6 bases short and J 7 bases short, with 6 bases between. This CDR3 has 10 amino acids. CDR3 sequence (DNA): TGTGCCAGCAGACAGGGTGAAGCTTTCTTT. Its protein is CASRQGEAFF.